Listed below are T cell receptor beta chains from one sample, sequenced in a study of blood T cell repertoires in COVID-19. TCRdb's table, derived via immunoSEQ multiplex PCR, lists solely in-frame clones and lacks some. The sample shows about 150,000 clones, around 83% of them seen only once. Sequencing used peripheral blood. The receptors were sampled from a woman aged 45-65 years with acute or convalescent COVID-19. Both conserved end residues are part of each CDR3. A D gene is named only where the DNA matches it firmly. Only some rows state a clone size, as once, few, many or a class for expanded clones.

d_call,j_call,v_call,clone_size,cdr3_aa,cdr3_nt
-,TRBJ2-3,TRBV14,-,CASSPLATDTQYF,TGTGCCAGCAGCCCCCTTGCGACAGATACGCAGTATTTT
TRBD1,TRBJ1-1,TRBV5-4,-,CASSSPGQGNTEAFF,TGTGCCAGCAGCTCACCGGGACAGGGGAACACTGAAGCTTTCTTT
-,TRBJ2-2,TRBV5-1,-,CASSLGARGTGELFF,TGCGCCAGCAGCTTGGGAGCGCGAGGCACCGGGGAGCTGTTTTTT
-,TRBJ2-3,TRBV5-1,once,CASSLSGRDPDTQYF,TGCGCCAGCAGCTTGTCGGGGCGGGATCCAGATACGCAGTATTTT
TRBD1,TRBJ1-2,TRBV5-6,-,CASTRGQGDGYTF,TGTGCCAGCACCCGGGGACAGGGGGATGGCTACACCTTC
TRBD2,TRBJ2-1,TRBV5-1,-,CASSLGLAGGLNEQFF,TGCGCCAGCAGCTTAGGACTAGCGGGGGGACTCAATGAGCAGTTCTTC
TRBD2,TRBJ2-2,TRBV7-2,-,CASSPSSGRFGELFF,TGTGCCAGCAGCCCCTCCAGCGGGAGGTTTGGGGAGCTGTTTTTT
-,TRBJ1-6,TRBV5-6,-,CASSLRGSPLHF,TGTGCCAGCAGCTTAAGGGGTTCACCCCTCCACTTT
TRBD1,TRBJ2-5,TRBV4-3,-,CASSQWRLTGTGGETQYF,TGCGCCAGCAGCCAATGGCGACTAACCGGGACAGGGGGTGAGACCCAGTACTTC
-,TRBJ1-1,TRBV28,-,CATVRDTNTEAFF,TGTGCCACCGTCCGAGACACGAACACTGAAGCTTTCTTT
TRBD1,TRBJ1-6,TRBV19,-,CASSSTGGNSPLHF,TGTGCCAGTAGTTCGACAGGGGGAAATTCACCCCTCCACTTT
TRBD1,TRBJ1-2,TRBV2,-,CASRKPPGQGVYGYTF,TGTGCCAGCAGGAAGCCACCGGGACAGGGGGTCTATGGCTACACCTTC
-,TRBJ1-4,TRBV19,-,CASRRTTRGENEKLFF,TGTGCCAGTAGACGAACTACCCGGGGGGAAAATGAAAAACTGTTTTTT
-,TRBJ2-2,TRBV4-3,-,CASSQDMLPDSRTVYTGELFF,TGCGCCAGCAGCCAAGATATGTTGCCGGATAGCCGGACAGTTTACACCGGGGAGCTGTTTTTT
-,TRBJ2-3,TRBV7-2,-,CASSLSGGSRADTQYF,TGTGCCAGCAGCTTGAGTGGGGGGAGTCGGGCAGATACGCAGTATTTT
TRBD2,TRBJ2-7,TRBV4-2,-,CASSQDRAGGLYEQYF,TGTGCCAGCAGCCAAGATCGAGCGGGAGGGCTGTACGAGCAGTACTTC
-,TRBJ1-5,TRBV6-2/TRBV6-3,-,CASSQSTVNQPQHF,TGTGCCAGCAGCCAATCGACAGTCAATCAGCCCCAGCATTTT
-,TRBJ2-2,TRBV11-3,few,CASSLARDTGELFF,TGTGCCAGCAGCTTAGCACGAGACACCGGGGAGCTGTTTTTT
-,TRBJ1-2,TRBV4-3,-,CASSQDSNYGYTF,TGCGCCAGCAGCCAAGACAGTAACTATGGCTACACCTTC
TRBD1,TRBJ1-1,TRBV30,-,CAWSVTGGVTEAFF,TGTGCCTGGAGTGTAACAGGGGGCGTCACTGAAGCTTTCTTT
TRBD2,TRBJ2-3,TRBV6-5,-,CASTLAGLSTDTQYF,TGTGCCAGCACCTTAGCGGGCCTTAGCACAGATACGCAGTATTTT
-,TRBJ2-1,TRBV12-2,-,CASRLASSSGGLYNEQFF,TGTGCAAGTCGCTTAGCCAGTTCTAGCGGGGGACTCTACAATGAGCAGTTCTTC
TRBD2,TRBJ2-2,TRBV7-3,-,CASSIAGGGIGTGELFF,TGTGCCAGCAGCATAGCGGGAGGAGGTATCGGCACCGGGGAGCTGTTTTTT
-,TRBJ2-1,TRBV19,-,CASGRGLLSHNEQFF,TGTGCCAGTGGCCGGGGACTCCTTTCCCACAATGAGCAGTTCTTC
-,TRBJ2-7,TRBV5-1,-,CASSLEQGTYEQYF,TGCGCCAGCAGCTTGGAGCAGGGGACCTACGAGCAGTACTTC
-,TRBJ2-2,TRBV19,-,CASSIARGTGELFF,TGTGCCAGTAGTATAGCCCGGGGGACCGGGGAGCTGTTTTTT
TRBD2,TRBJ2-1,TRBV27,-,CASSPRVAGVYNEQFF,TGTGCCAGCAGTCCCCGCGTCGCGGGAGTGTACAATGAGCAGTTCTTC
TRBD1,TRBJ2-3,TRBV20-1,few,CSASPTGDPTDTQYF,TGCAGTGCTAGTCCAACAGGGGACCCCACAGATACGCAGTATTTT
-,TRBJ1-2,TRBV3-1/TRBV3-2,-,CASSQHASAGNYGYTF,TGTGCCAGCAGCCAACACGCCAGCGCGGGGAACTATGGCTACACCTTC
TRBD1,TRBJ1-1,TRBV5-6,-,CASSPDRGREAFF,TGTGCCAGCAGCCCGGACAGGGGGCGTGAAGCTTTCTTT
TRBD1,TRBJ2-3,TRBV5-4,-,CASSLAWGQGGDTQYF,TGTGCCAGCAGCTTGGCCTGGGGACAGGGTGGAGATACGCAGTATTTT
TRBD1,TRBJ2-1,TRBV30,-,CAWARDRYNEQFF,TGTGCCTGGGCCCGGGACAGATACAATGAGCAGTTCTTC
-,TRBJ1-1,TRBV12-3/TRBV12-4,-,CASSQEAFF,TGTGCCAGCAGCCAAGAAGCTTTCTTT
TRBD1,TRBJ2-6,TRBV5-4,-,CASSPGQGVSGANVLTF,TGTGCCAGCAGCCCGGGACAGGGAGTTTCTGGGGCCAACGTCCTGACTTTC
-,TRBJ2-1,TRBV7-6,once,CASSRGGSSYNEQFF,TGTGCCAGCAGCAGGGGGGGGAGCTCCTACAATGAGCAGTTCTTC
-,TRBJ2-7,TRBV5-1,-,CASSASGFPLVYEQYF,TGCGCCAGCAGCGCATCAGGGTTCCCCCTGGTCTACGAGCAGTACTTC
TRBD1,TRBJ2-6,TRBV7-2,-,CASSSAQGAAGANVLTF,TGTGCCAGCAGCTCGGCCCAGGGGGCGGCTGGGGCCAACGTCCTGACTTTC
TRBD1,TRBJ2-5,TRBV29-1,-,CSVESWPGGYQETQYF,TGCAGCGTTGAGAGTTGGCCAGGGGGTTACCAAGAGACCCAGTACTTC
TRBD1,TRBJ1-6,TRBV6-5,-,CASSWENRGLSPLHF,TGTGCCAGCAGCTGGGAAAACAGGGGGCTGTCACCCCTCCACTTT
-,TRBJ2-7,TRBV27,few,CASSLKRDSYEQYF,TGTGCCAGCAGTTTGAAACGGGACTCCTACGAGCAGTACTTC
TRBD1,TRBJ2-5,TRBV5-4,-,CASSWKGGLETQYF,TGTGCCAGCAGCTGGAAAGGGGGCCTGGAGACCCAGTACTTC